The 4 T cell receptor beta chains listed next were all sequenced from one sample in a study of blood T cell repertoires in COVID-19. Clones were read by immunoSEQ multiplex PCR, and TCRdb kept only the in-frame ones, dropping some. The sample holds about 89,000 clones, about two thirds seen once. The sequencing sample was made of peripheral blood. The source is a woman of 80 years or more with acute or convalescent COVID-19.

J is TRBJ2-5 and V is TRBV12-5, with D tentatively TRBD2 (6 bases). Trimming took 7 bases from V and 7 from J, leaving 16 bases between them. The CDR3 extends over 13 amino acids. Looked up from germline, CDR1 is LGHNT and CDR2 is FRNRAP. The CDR3 DNA reads TGTGCTAGTGAGCCCAGCGGGTTAGGGACCCAGTACTTC. Residues: CASEPSGLGTQYF.

This clone was seen repeatedly, ten times or more. The V and J genes are TRBV5-1 and TRBJ1-4; D is undetermined. The V end lost 4 bases, the J end lost 0 bases, and 10 bases lay between the germline ends. CDR3 length equals 15 residues. Germline assignment: CDR1 SGHRS and CDR2 YFSETQ. Here the CDR3 reads CASSLAGSTNEKLFF. CDR3 nucleotides: TGCGCCAGCAGCCTGGCGGGGTCAACTAATGAAAAACTGTTTTTT.

The chain is built from TRBV4-3 and TRBJ1-1; 8 positions agree with TRBD1. This CDR3 spans 15 amino acids. The V gene end was trimmed by 4 bases and the J gene end by 4 bases; junction bases not matched to a gene: 8. Germline CDR1 is LGHNA and CDR2 is YSLEER. The CDR3 nucleotides are TGCGCCAGCAGCCTAGTGGGCAGGGGGCTCACTGAAGCTTTCTTT. This sequence encodes CASSLVGRGLTEAFF.

This clone turned up a few times. The chain links TRBV4-1 to TRBJ1-4, with a weak D call TRBD1 (5 bases). The CDR3 contains 16 residues. The ends were cut back, 1 base at V and 3 bases at J, with 12 bases in the middle. CDR1 is MGHRA, CDR2 YSYEKL, per germline. The CDR3 nucleotides read TGCGCCAGCAGCCAAGTTGGGGGGGTGGCTAATGAAAAACTGTTTTTT. This encodes CASSQVGGVANEKLFF.